Shown below are 31 T cell receptor beta chains from a single sample sequenced in a study of T cell clonotyping in hematopoietic cell transplantation (dated by TCRdb to 2020 to 2022). Receptor amplification or capture employed the immunoSEQ multiplex PCR assay. Sourced from immuneACCESS, this table was stored by TCRdb with only in-frame sequences that have V and J called. A share of the clones is absent; for the studies checked, an unresolved V gene accounts for under half, and the remainder has no known explanation. The sample contains roughly 13,000 clones, roughly 90% of them found a single time. The ten biggest clones cover 7.8% of the sample. This specimen's time point label, interpreted: 100 days after allo-HCT. The sample here was PBMCs, taken 100 days after allogeneic stem cell transplant. The receptors come from a female patient aged 45-60 years who had an allogeneic stem cell transplant from an unrelated donor, so the T cells may come from the graft donor. Some clones in this sample may be carry-over from other donors' samples.

The chain employs TRBV27 and TRBJ1-2, with D possibly matching TRBD1 (5 bases). Germline V gene data show CDR1 as MNHEY and CDR2 as SMNVEV (reference sequence). The V end was cut by 1 base, the J end by 4 bases, with 22 bases between. The CDR3 length is 18 residues. Here the CDR3 reads CASSLLSAGPQETYGYTF. Written as DNA, the CDR3 is TGTGCCAGCAGTTTATTATCCGCAGGGCCACAAGAGACCTATGGCTACACCTTC.

This sequence joins TRBV9 and TRBJ1-1; 10 nucleotides line up with TRBD1. The CDR3 is 14 amino acids. Germline V gene data show CDR1 as SGDLS and CDR2 as YYNGEE. V shed 3 bases, J shed 5 bases, and the junction held 4 bases outside the gene matches. DNA for the CDR3: TGTGCCAGCAGCGAGGGGACAGGGGTGACTGAAGCTTTCTTT. This gives the protein CASSEGTGVTEAFF.

The J gene is TRBJ1-2, the V gene TRBV19; D is perhaps TRBD1 (5 bases). Trimming removed 3 bases from V and 1 base from J, with 9 bases in between. This CDR3 is 14 amino acids long. Looked up from germline, CDR1 is LNHDA and CDR2 is SQIVND (reference sequence). For the CDR3, the DNA is TGTGCCAGTAGTATTTTGGGGGTTAACTATGGCTACACCTTC. Its protein is CASSILGVNYGYTF.

This clone was picked up one time. The chain is built from TRBV30 and TRBJ1-4; 7 bases map to TRBD1. CDR1 and CDR2 (germline): GTSNPN, SVGIG (reference sequence). V gave up 5 bases and J gave up 6 bases; unmatched junction bases: 15. The CDR3 consists of 16 residues. The CDR3 loop reads CAWGPGRTGQHEKLFF. The CDR3 DNA sequence: TGTGCCTGGGGCCCGGGAAGGACAGGTCAGCATGAAAAACTGTTTTTT.

The chain employs TRBV5-8 and TRBJ2-2; D not certain. V lost 5 bases and J 5 bases, leaving 10 bases between the germline ends. CDR3 length: 13 residues. From germline, CDR1 is SGHTS and CDR2 YDEGEE. The DNA for the CDR3 is TGTGCCAGCAGACTTCTACCTACCGGGGAGCTGTTTTTT. Protein: CASRLLPTGELFF. Filled out from reference TRBV5-8 and TRBJ2-2, the complete variable domain reads EAGVTQSPTHLIKTRGQQATLRCSPISGHTSVYWYQQALGLGLQFLLWYDEGEERNRGNFPPRFSGRQFPNYSSELNVNALELEDSALYLCASRLLPTGELFFGEGSRLTVL.

This clone occurred once. The chain carries TRBV5-1 and TRBJ2-3; weak D call: TRBD2 (6 bases). In germline, CDR1 is SGHRS, CDR2 YFSETQ. The CDR3 covers 14 residues. The V end lost 4 bases, the J end lost 3 bases, and 12 bases lay between the germline ends. The CDR3 region has the DNA TGCGCCAGCAGCCAGGGACGGGAGACAGATACGCAGTATTTT. Encoded protein: CASSQGRETDTQYF. Based on the CDR3 plus reference TRBV5-1 and TRBJ2-3, the full variable domain is KAGVTQTPRYLIKTRGQQVTLSCSPISGHRSVSWYQQTPGQGLQFLFEYFSETQRNKGNFPGRFSGRQFSNSRSEMNVSTLELGDSALYLCASSQGRETDTQYFGPGTRLTVL.

The chain has TRBV9 and TRBJ2-1, with D possibly matching TRBD2 (6 bases). Germline V gene sequence: CDR1 SGDLS, CDR2 YYNGEE. The CDR3 is 14 residues long. V shed 3 bases and J shed 6 bases, with 13 bases lying between them. CDR3 nucleotide sequence: TGTGCCAGCAGCGAACCGGGACTCCTCAATGAGCAGTTCTTC. The encoded protein is CASSEPGLLNEQFF. Combining the CDR3 with reference TRBV9 and TRBJ2-1 gives the whole variable domain DSGVTQTPKHLITATGQRVTLRCSPRSGDLSVYWYQQSLDQGLQFLIQYYNGEERAKGNILERFSAQQFPDLHSELNLSSLELGDSALYFCASSEPGLLNEQFFGPGTRLTVL.

This chain uses TRBV6-1 with TRBJ2-1; no clear D. The germline V and J ends were trimmed by 7 bases and 8 bases, with 15 bases remaining between them. The V gene's germline CDR1 is MNHNS and CDR2 SASEGT. This CDR3 is built from 13 residues. The CDR3 DNA follows: TGTGCCAGCATCCTTAGGCGCAACGATGAGCAGTTCTTC. It specifies CASILRRNDEQFF.

The chain links TRBV10-3 to TRBJ1-5; D might be TRBD1 (6 bases). V lost 3 bases and J 0 bases, leaving 12 bases between the germline ends. Germline-derived CDR1 and CDR2 are ENHRY and SYGVKD. The CDR3 extends over 16 amino acids. In nucleotides, the CDR3 is TGTGCCATCAGTGACCAGGACAGATATAGCAATCAGCCCCAGCATTTT. Its protein is CAISDQDRYSNQPQHF.

The CDR3 loop reads CASSPEGGFAFF. The DNA for the CDR3 is TGCGCCAGCAGCCCGGAAGGGGGCTTCGCTTTCTTT. This chain joins TRBV5-1 and TRBJ1-1, with TRBD1 matching 7 bases. The CDR3 runs 12 residues. Germline V gene data show CDR1 as SGHRS and CDR2 as YFSETQ. The V segment lost 4 bases and the J segment 11 bases; nucleotides outside the gene matches: 8.

V gene TRBV7-8 combines with J gene TRBJ2-2; no clear D. Germline CDR1 reads SGHVS; CDR2 reads FQNEAQ. There are 14 residues in the CDR3. V lost 5 bases and J lost 0, with 7 bases in between. CDR3 in amino acids: CASSPRTNTGELFF. In DNA form, the CDR3 reads TGTGCCAGCAGCCCCCGGACGAACACCGGGGAGCTGTTTTTT.

The V call is TRBV4-1, the J call TRBJ2-7; 8 bases align to TRBD2. The CDR3 totals 14 residues. Per the germline V gene, CDR1 is MGHRA and CDR2 is YSYEKL. Losses at the gene ends were 4 bases for V and 6 bases for J; bases not matched to a gene: 8. CDR3 nucleotide sequence: TGCGCCAGCAGCCCCGGACTAGCTGGCTTCGAGCAGTACTTC. This sequence encodes CASSPGLAGFEQYF.

J is TRBJ2-3 and V is TRBV19; weak D call: TRBD1 (6 bases). This CDR3 is built from 15 residues. Germline CDR1 LNHDA, CDR2 SQIVND (reference sequence). Between the trimmed V and J ends, which lost 5 bases and 6 bases, there was a span of 18 bases. This CDR3 is CASSAPGHIPDTQYF. CDR3 in DNA: TGTGCCAGTAGTGCACCGGGACATATCCCGGATACGCAGTATTTT.

This clone has only one observation. V is TRBV25-1 and J is TRBJ2-7; 9 nucleotides line up with TRBD1. The V segment lost 5 bases and the J segment 3 bases; nucleotides outside the gene matches: 5. The CDR3 loop spans 14 amino acids. The germline CDR1 and CDR2 sequences are MGHDK and SYGVNS. CDR3 bases: TGTGCCAGCAGTCTTACAGGGGGCATCTACGAGCAGTACTTC. This sequence encodes CASSLTGGIYEQYF.

V and J are TRBV21-1 and TRBJ2-7; the table gives TRBD2 as D, unverified against the DNA. TRBV21-1 corresponds to a pseudogene. This CDR3 is built from 17 residues. CDR3 coding DNA: TGTGCCAGCAGCAAAGCTGGGCTAGCGGGGGAATACTACGAGCAGTACTTC. Protein product: CASSKAGLAGEYYEQYF.

This chain joins TRBV5-1 and TRBJ2-3; D gene ambiguous. Per the germline V gene, CDR1 is SGHRS and CDR2 is YFSETQ. Trimming stripped 0 bases from V and 4 bases from J, with 6 bases between. The length of the CDR3 is 13 residues. CDR3 protein: CASSLDLPDTQYF. DNA of the CDR3: TGCGCCAGCAGCTTGGATCTCCCAGATACGCAGTATTTT.

The genes are TRBV19 and TRBJ2-7, with 8 bases that match TRBD1. This CDR3 is 14 amino acids long. The V gene end was trimmed by 5 bases and the J gene end by 5 bases; junction bases not matched to a gene: 8. Germline loops: CDR1 LNHDA, CDR2 SQIVND (reference sequence). CDR3 amino acids: CASSEDRVRDEQYF. CDR3 in DNA: TGTGCCAGTAGTGAGGACAGGGTACGAGACGAGCAGTACTTC.

This chain uses TRBV27 with TRBJ1-2, with a weak D call TRBD1 (5 bases). Germline CDR1 MNHEY, CDR2 SMNVEV (reference sequence). V was shortened by 8 bases and J by 4 bases, with 26 bases between the two germline ends. The CDR3 sequence is 17 residues long. The CDR3 protein is CASAEAPGITYGYGYTF. The CDR3 DNA reads TGTGCCAGCGCTGAAGCGCCAGGGATCACATATGGCTATGGCTACACCTTC.

The V gene is TRBV5-4, the J gene TRBJ2-1; D perhaps matches TRBD2 (5 bases). The ends were cut back, 2 bases at V and 9 bases at J, with 12 bases in the middle. There are 13 residues in the CDR3. Germline V gene sequence: CDR1 SGHNT, CDR2 YYREEE (reference sequence). In nucleotides, the CDR3 is TGTGCCAGCAGCTTTCTCGGGAACACTGAGCAGTTCTTC. Translated: CASSFLGNTEQFF. Looking up the rest from reference TRBV5-4 and TRBJ2-1 gives the full variable domain: ETGVTQSPTHLIKTRGQQVTLRCSSQSGHNTVSWYQQALGQGPQFIFQYYREEENGRGNFPPRFSGLQFPNYSSELNVNALELDDSALYLCASSFLGNTEQFFGPGTRLTVL.

The genes are TRBV10-3 and TRBJ2-2; 7 bases agree with TRBD1. From germline, CDR1 is ENHRY and CDR2 SYGVKD. V lost 10 bases and J lost 0; bases outside the gene matches: 5. The CDR3 consists of 14 residues. The CDR3: CATTGTANTGELFF. The CDR3 DNA sequence: TGTGCCACCACCGGGACAGCGAACACCGGGGAGCTGTTTTTT.

CDR3 DNA: TGCGCCAGCAGCGGGGGATCGAACACTGAAGCTTTCTTT. Residues: CASSGGSNTEAFF. The V and J genes are TRBV5-1 and TRBJ1-1, with D possibly TRBD1 on 5 matching bases. Trimming removed 4 bases from V and 1 base from J, with 8 bases in between. The CDR3 has 13 amino acids. CDR1 SGHRS and CDR2 YFSETQ come from the germline V gene.

The chain is built from TRBV25-1 and TRBJ1-2; D is undetermined. From germline, CDR1 is MGHDK and CDR2 SYGVNS. V shed 2 bases and J shed 2 bases, with 9 bases lying between them. The CDR3 contains 14 residues. The chain's CDR3 is CASSEGPQNYGYTF. For the CDR3, the DNA is TGTGCCAGCAGTGAAGGTCCGCAAAACTATGGCTACACCTTC.

This chain connects TRBV6-5 to TRBJ2-2; 8 nucleotides align to TRBD1. J was trimmed by 5 bases and V by 0 bases; bases with no gene match: 5. There are 16 residues in the CDR3. Germline CDR1 MNHEY, CDR2 SVGAGI. The CDR3 DNA follows: TGTGCCAGCAGTTACTCGCCCAGGGGGCGAACCGGGGAGCTGTTTTTT. Protein product: CASSYSPRGRTGELFF.

The chain carries TRBV28 and TRBJ1-3, with D possibly TRBD1 on 5 matching bases. The V end lost 5 bases, the J end lost 0 bases, and 17 bases lay between the germline ends. The V gene's germline CDR1 is MDHEN and CDR2 SYDVKM. The CDR3 totals 17 residues. CDR3 sequence (DNA): TGTGCCAGCAGTCTTATGGGGCCCCTTCGCTCTGGAAACACCATATATTTT. It yields the protein CASSLMGPLRSGNTIYF.

Of note for this clone: The junction departs from germline at one end; a sequencing error may be responsible. The CDR3 loop is CAITGTSGGYEQYF. CDR3 nucleotide sequence: TGCGCCATCACTGGGACTAGCGGGGGCTACGAGCAGTACTTC. The chain carries TRBV10-3 and TRBJ2-7, with TRBD2 matching 14 bases. Germline CDR1 is ENHRY and CDR2 is SYGVKD. The CDR3 contains 14 residues.

The V gene is TRBV13, the J gene TRBJ1-1; TRBD1 matches 9 bases. The CDR3 extends over 16 amino acids. After removal of 2 bases from V and 5 bases from J, the junction contained 9 bases not matched to a gene. The germline V gene has CDR1 PRHDT and CDR2 FYEKMQ (reference sequence). The DNA for the CDR3 is TGTGCCAGCAGCTTATTGATACAGGGGGCTGGTACTGAAGCTTTCTTT. Residues: CASSLLIQGAGTEAFF.

V is TRBV28 and J is TRBJ1-2; TRBD1 agrees at 8 bases. The ends lost 3 bases at V and 4 bases at J; junction bases unmatched: 19. CDR3 length: 19 amino acids. Germline V gene lookup returns CDR1 MDHEN and CDR2 SYDVKM. CDR3: CASSFGGATWTGSLYGYTF. The CDR3 DNA reads TGTGCCAGCAGTTTTGGGGGGGCCACCTGGACAGGGTCCCTCTATGGCTACACCTTC.

This clone came up a few times. V usage is TRBV11-2 and J usage is TRBJ2-1; TRBD1 matches 10 bases. The CDR3 loop spans 14 amino acids. Germline V CDR1 and CDR2: SGHAT, FQNNGV. The junction had 5 bases not matched to a gene; V was cut back by 5 bases and J by 7 bases. The CDR3: CASSPGTGANEQFF. DNA of the CDR3: TGTGCCAGCAGCCCCGGGACAGGGGCAAATGAGCAGTTCTTC.

The chain carries TRBV4-3 and TRBJ2-7; D unclear. The CDR3 runs to 13 residues. Germline-derived CDR1 and CDR2 are LGHNA and YSLEER. Trimming stripped 1 base from V and 0 bases from J, with 4 bases between. CDR3 coding DNA: TGCGCCAGCAGCCAAGGGATCTCCTACGAGCAGTACTTC. As protein: CASSQGISYEQYF.

This clone is a singleton in its sample. CDR3 sequence: CASSRQGPPGPQHF. The CDR3 DNA is TGTGCCAGCAGTCGTCAGGGGCCACCGGGGCCCCAGCATTTT. The chain joins TRBV2 to TRBJ1-5, with D possibly being TRBD1 (6 bases). Germline V gives CDR1 SNHLY, CDR2 FYNNEI. This CDR3 region has 14 residues. Trimming stripped 5 bases from V and 9 bases from J, with 17 bases between.

The rearrangement uses TRBV19 and TRBJ1-6, with a tentative D call TRBD1 (5 bases). Germline values: CDR1 LNHDA, CDR2 SQIVND (reference sequence). This CDR3 spans 13 amino acids. V was cut by 7 bases and J by 5 bases, with 9 bases left in between. CDR3 in amino acids: CASNRGNNSPLHF. CDR3 nucleotide sequence: TGTGCCAGTAATCGGGGGAATAATTCACCCCTCCACTTT.